The TCR beta chain described here comes from a study of shared clonotypes between healthy human individuals. Overall study findings and caveats: The generation probabilities recorded for non-shared clonotypes fell below those of clonotypes shared by all four donors.

Naivety among CD8 cells was defined by CD45RO negativity and positive CCR7 selection, thereby excluding terminally differentiated effector memory CD45RA+ cells. When replicate PCRs were run on sorted subsets, they used about 220 ng DNA, approximately 27,000 T cell genomes. The data were produced by immunoSEQ multiplex PCR, yet TCRdb's version contains in-frame clones alone and is incomplete. The sample contains about 2,200,000 clones, more than 85% of which appear only once. Germline lookup yields CDR1 SGHNT and CDR2 YYREEE (reference sequence). With V trimmed by 4 bases and J by 3 bases, 7 bases remained unmatched. The CDR3 consists of 17 residues. A word on this clone: What it binds is not known.

Sequencing was done on a sample of naive CD8+ T cells from PBMCs. The chain is built from TRBV5-4 and TRBJ2-7, with 16 positions matching TRBD2. The receptor's source is a young man in good health. Some clones in this sample may be carry-over from other donors' samples. The CDR3 coding sequence is TGTGCCAGCAGCCCGGGACTAGCGGGAGGGCCTTTCTACGAGCAGTACTTC. It yields the protein CASSPGLAGGPFYEQYF.